A selection of T cell receptor beta chains follows, all from one sample in a study of CD8 T cells in Susac syndrome. One entry per CDR3 protein results from TCRdb running MiXCR on the immunoSEQ multiplex PCR reads. The sample shows some 50,000 distinct CDR3 sequences, approximately 95% of them seen only once. Sequencing was done on a sample of CD8+ T cells from PBMCs. The receptors derive from a human donor with Susac syndrome. The CDR3 runs from the conserved cysteine through the conserved F or W. The D gene is left open where the match is weak. Only part of the rows carry a size: once, few, many, or a class if the clone is expanded.

length,size,J,D,V,CDR3,DNA
12,.,TRBJ1-2,.,TRBV30,CAWTGDDYGYTF,TGTGCCTGGACAGGAGATGACTATGGCTACACCTTC
14,.,TRBJ1-2,TRBD1,TRBV7-9,CASSTAGTGASYTF,TGTGCCAGCAGCACGGCCGGGACAGGGGCAAGCTACACCTTC
11,.,TRBJ2-1,.,TRBV29-1,CSVDPRDVEFF,TGCAGCGTTGACCCTAGGGATGTCGAGTTCTTC
14,.,TRBJ2-5,.,TRBV9,CASSVDRQQETQYF,TGTGCCAGCAGCGTAGATCGGCAGCAAGAGACCCAGTACTTC
15,.,TRBJ2-6,.,TRBV9,CASRGVSSGANVLTF,TGTGCCAGCCGGGGTGTCTCCTCTGGGGCCAACGTCCTGACTTTC
15,.,TRBJ2-3,.,TRBV28,CASSFPRGSTDTQYF,TGTGCCAGCAGTTTCCCGCGGGGTTCCACAGATACGCAGTATTTT
15,.,TRBJ2-3,TRBD2,TRBV28,CASNGGEASTDTQYF,TGTGCCAGCAATGGGGGGGAAGCTAGCACAGATACGCAGTATTTT
14,.,TRBJ2-7,.,TRBV29-1,CSVEFRDEGYEQYF,TGCAGCGTCGAGTTCCGGGACGAGGGCTACGAGCAGTACTTC
14,.,TRBJ2-1,TRBD2,TRBV6-4,CASGEAGAPNEQFF,TGTGCCAGCGGTGAAGCGGGGGCCCCTAATGAGCAGTTCTTC
15,.,TRBJ1-4,.,TRBV9,CASSVSGRLREKLFF,TGTGCCAGCAGCGTATCGGGGCGGCTGCGCGAAAAACTGTTTTTT
15,once,TRBJ2-5,TRBD2,TRBV20-1,CSAKGGLARVETQYF,TGCAGTGCTAAGGGGGGACTAGCCAGGGTAGAGACCCAGTACTTC
16,.,TRBJ2-5,.,TRBV28,CASSLTFRPDGETQYF,TGTGCCAGCAGTTTGACTTTTCGGCCCGACGGAGAGACCCAGTACTTC
18,.,TRBJ2-5,TRBD2,TRBV5-6,CASSLDRASGGLQETQYF,TGTGCCAGCAGCTTGGATAGGGCTAGCGGGGGTCTTCAAGAGACCCAGTACTTC
13,once,TRBJ1-1,.,TRBV19,CASSIGGNTEAFF,TGTGCCAGTAGTATTGGAGGGAACACTGAAGCTTTCTTT
13,.,TRBJ2-1,.,TRBV20-1,CSALKISYNEQFF,TGCAGTGCTTTAAAAATCTCCTACAATGAGCAGTTCTTC
17,.,TRBJ1-1,.,TRBV20-1,CSARDRDSFSMNTEAFF,TGCAGTGCTAGAGACCGCGACAGTTTTTCCATGAACACTGAAGCTTTCTTT
14,.,TRBJ1-3,TRBD1,TRBV20-1,CSARVPGGGNTIYF,TGCAGTGCTAGAGTCCCAGGGGGGGGAAACACCATATATTTT
13,.,TRBJ2-1,TRBD2,TRBV6-2/TRBV6-3,CASSYGGGNEQFF,TGTGCCAGCAGTTACGGCGGGGGCAATGAGCAGTTCTTC
16,once,TRBJ2-7,TRBD1,TRBV9,CASSVETGADSYEQYF,TGTGCCAGCAGCGTAGAGACAGGGGCTGACTCCTACGAGCAGTACTTC
14,.,TRBJ2-7,.,TRBV15,CATSRSGRDYEQYF,TGTGCCACCAGCAGATCCGGACGGGACTACGAGCAGTACTTC
13,few,TRBJ2-7,TRBD1,TRBV11-2,CASSLTGGYEQYF,TGTGCCAGCAGCTTAACAGGGGGCTACGAGCAGTACTTC
13,.,TRBJ2-7,.,TRBV18,CASSRDFSYEQYF,TGTGCCAGCTCCCGGGACTTTTCCTACGAGCAGTACTTC
16,once,TRBJ1-2,TRBD1,TRBV27,CASSVAYRGTNYGYTF,TGTGCCAGCAGCGTCGCTTACAGGGGAACTAACTATGGCTACACCTTC
15,.,TRBJ2-5,.,TRBV30,CAWSVLGTSQETQYF,TGTGCCTGGAGTGTACTCGGGACAAGCCAAGAGACCCAGTACTTC
15,.,TRBJ1-3,.,TRBV9,CASSVGGARGNTIYF,TGTGCCAGCAGCGTAGGTGGTGCTCGTGGAAACACCATATATTTT
14,.,TRBJ2-3,TRBD1,TRBV6-6,CASRSGQQTDTQYF,TGTGCCAGCAGATCGGGACAGCAAACAGATACGCAGTATTTT
15,.,TRBJ1-1,.,TRBV18,CASSPTYGENTEAFF,TGTGCCAGCTCACCTACCTACGGTGAGAACACTGAAGCTTTCTTT
16,.,TRBJ1-3,TRBD1,TRBV12-3/TRBV12-4,CASSATTGGYGNTIYF,TGTGCCAGCAGTGCAACAACAGGGGGATATGGAAACACCATATATTTT
14,.,TRBJ2-6,.,TRBV9,CAYTGGAGANVLTF,TGTGCCTACACCGGCGGGGCTGGGGCCAACGTCCTGACTTTC
16,.,TRBJ1-2,.,TRBV7-9,CASRITRGHLNYGYTF,TGTGCCAGCAGAATAACCCGGGGGCACCTTAACTATGGCTACACCTTC
14,once,TRBJ2-6,.,TRBV11-3,CASSSRGGANVLTF,TGTGCCAGCAGCTCAAGGGGTGGGGCCAACGTCCTGACTTTC
16,.,TRBJ2-1,TRBD2,TRBV20-1,CSARGSNGLAPNEQFF,TGCAGTGCTAGAGGTAGTAACGGACTAGCGCCCAATGAGCAGTTCTTC
15,.,TRBJ2-7,TRBD2,TRBV29-1,CSVWSGGLSSYEQYF,TGCAGCGTTTGGAGCGGGGGGCTAAGCTCCTACGAGCAGTACTTC
15,.,TRBJ1-5,TRBD1,TRBV3-1,CASSQFTGGNQPQHF,TGTGCCAGCAGCCAATTCACAGGGGGCAATCAGCCCCAGCATTTT
18,.,TRBJ1-6,TRBD1,TRBV7-9,CASSLILMGTGDHSPLHF,TGTGCCAGCAGCTTGATCTTAATGGGGACAGGAGACCATTCACCCCTCCACTTT
11,.,TRBJ2-2,.,TRBV7-8,CASSGPVELFF,TGTGCCAGCAGCGGTCCGGTCGAGCTGTTTTTT
16,.,TRBJ2-5,TRBD1,TRBV20-1,CSARDVRGRRQETQYF,TGCAGTGCTAGAGATGTGAGGGGGCGTCGGCAAGAGACCCAGTACTTC
14,.,TRBJ2-7,TRBD1,TRBV5-1,CASSLRDRVYEQYF,TGCGCCAGCAGCTTGCGGGACAGGGTTTACGAGCAGTACTTC
13,.,TRBJ2-7,.,TRBV20-1,CSAIQGATYEQYF,TGCAGTGCTATACAGGGTGCCACCTACGAGCAGTACTTC
11,few,TRBJ2-7,.,TRBV25-1,CASSDGYEQYF,TGTGCCAGCAGTGATGGTTACGAGCAGTACTTC
13,.,TRBJ1-1,.,TRBV14,CASSLQVYTEAFF,TGTGCCAGCAGCCTTCAAGTATACACTGAAGCTTTCTTT
15,.,TRBJ2-2,.,TRBV11-2,CASSLWVSGTGELFF,TGTGCCAGCAGCTTATGGGTCTCGGGCACCGGGGAGCTGTTTTTT
14,.,TRBJ2-7,TRBD1,TRBV6-5,CASSGTGTLGEQYF,TGTGCCAGCAGCGGGACAGGGACATTGGGGGAACAGTACTTC